This TCR beta chain is drawn from a study of cytomegalovirus exposure and HLA in healthy donors. Study-level points and caveats: An analysis was carried out at a later point. It showed that HLA-associated TCR beta chains were more clonally expanded than equally common non-associated chains. The number of N-insertions in an Asian-associated ancestry cluster was reportedly below the approximately 600-donor mean in a later analysis. Several of the most significant clusters appeared, in a later analysis, to be linked to common viral pathogens. Immune exposure information comprised only CMV serostatus.

There are 14 residues in the CDR3. Germline CDR1 is MNHNS and CDR2 is SASEGT. V gave up 1 base and J gave up 3 bases, with 10 bases separating them. About this clone itself: Its cognate antigen is unknown.

PCR was performed using 60 Vbeta and 13 Jbeta primers. Method: immunoSEQ multiplex PCR; TCRdb's copy keeps in-frame clones and lacks some. This table holds some 210,000 clones, around 87% found once. The specimen was PBMCs. The receptor was isolated from a man aged 25 to 45 in good health and CMV-seronegative. This chain connects TRBV6-1 to TRBJ2-7; D may be TRBD2 (6 bases). In DNA, the CDR3 is TGTGCCAGCAGTGAAGAGGAGGGATACTACGAGCAGTACTTC. As protein: CASSEEEGYYEQYF.